The rows below give T cell receptor beta chains drawn from one sample of a study of OX40 agonist ivuxolimab in advanced cancers. The data were produced by immunoSEQ multiplex PCR, yet TCRdb's version contains in-frame clones alone and is incomplete. The sample records about 75,000 clones, approximately 90% being singletons. The sequencing used CD4+ or CD8+ T cells sorted from blood, collected in a trial of the OX40 agonist ivuxolimab. The source of these receptors is an adult with an advanced solid tumor such as melanoma, head and neck, liver or kidney cancer. Both conserved end residues are part of each CDR3. The order of the fields is clone size, D gene, J gene, V gene, CDR3 length, CDR3 DNA, CDR3 protein. D genes are given only for firm matches. Some rows mark clone size as missing; the rest say once, few, many or name a class of expanded clone.

once,-,TRBJ2-3,TRBV5-5,16,TGTGCCAGCAGCTCCCCCTGGGACCCTAAGGCAGATACGCAGTATTTT,CASSSPWDPKADTQYF
-,-,TRBJ1-1,TRBV19,15,TGTGCCAGTAGTGTGAGCTGGGGTGTGAACACTGAAGCTTTCTTT,CASSVSWGVNTEAFF
-,-,TRBJ1-6,TRBV19,15,TGTGCCAGTAGTATGAGTGGACAAAATAATTCACCCCTCCACTTT,CASSMSGQNNSPLHF
-,-,TRBJ1-6,TRBV4-1,13,TGCGCCAGCAGCCAGGGGGGGTCCTCACCCCTCCACTTT,CASSQGGSSPLHF
-,-,TRBJ2-6,TRBV6-6,16,TGTGCCAGCAGTTGGGGACTTACCTCTGGGGCCAACGTCCTGACTTTC,CASSWGLTSGANVLTF
few,-,TRBJ2-5,TRBV11-1,15,TGTGCCAGCAGCTTAGCTTGGGCGGGCCAAGAGACCCAGTACTTC,CASSLAWAGQETQYF
few,-,TRBJ2-1,TRBV11-3,16,TGTGCCAGCAGCTTAGGGGTCCGGGGGCCCCTCAATGAGCAGTTCTTC,CASSLGVRGPLNEQFF
once,TRBD1,TRBJ1-6,TRBV6-1,16,TGTGCCAGCAGTGAAGCGGGACAGGTTGTGTCTTCACCCCTCCACTTT,CASSEAGQVVSSPLHF
-,-,TRBJ2-7,TRBV27,16,TGTGCCAGCAGTTTAACGGTCGCCTCAGGGGCCTACGAGCAGTACTTC,CASSLTVASGAYEQYF
-,-,TRBJ2-7,TRBV2,13,TGTGCCAGCAGTGAATTCCCCGCCTACGAGCAGTACTTC,CASSEFPAYEQYF
once,-,TRBJ2-3,TRBV11-3,13,TGTGCCAGCAGCTTAGTTCGGGGTGTTACGCAGTATTTT,CASSLVRGVTQYF
-,TRBD1,TRBJ1-1,TRBV7-6,14,TGTGCCAGCAGCCTTACAGGGGGGGGGACTGAAGCTTTCTTT,CASSLTGGGTEAFF
-,TRBD1,TRBJ2-7,TRBV6-5,14,TGTGCCAGCAGTCGACGACAGGGGATTTACGAGCAGTACTTC,CASSRRQGIYEQYF
once,-,TRBJ2-3,TRBV7-2,15,TGTGCCAGCAGCTTAGGGGCTAGCGCAACAGATACGCAGTATTTT,CASSLGASATDTQYF
-,TRBD1,TRBJ2-5,TRBV11-3,18,TGTGCCAGCAGCTTAGATCCAAGGACAGGGGGCTCCCGAGAGACCCAGTACTTC,CASSLDPRTGGSRETQYF
medium-sized,TRBD1,TRBJ2-5,TRBV6-5,15,TGTGCCAGCAGAAGTACAGGGGTACGTTCTGAGACCCAGTACTTC,CASRSTGVRSETQYF
-,-,TRBJ2-2,TRBV9,17,TGTGCCAGCAGCCATCCTGACACAGGGTCCTCACCGGGGGAGCTGTTTTTT,CASSHPDTGSSPGELFF
-,TRBD1,TRBJ2-5,TRBV30,16,TGTGCCTGGACCACAATAGGGGGCGGAAAATCAGAGACCCAGTACTTC,CAWTTIGGGKSETQYF
many,-,TRBJ1-3,TRBV10-2,13,TGCGCCAGCAGTGAGGGAACTGGAAACACCATATATTTT,CASSEGTGNTIYF
-,-,TRBJ1-3,TRBV7-9,12,TGTGCCAGCAGCTTACAAGGAAACACCATATATTTT,CASSLQGNTIYF
-,-,TRBJ1-2,TRBV10-3,13,TGTGCCATCAGTGAGGATTCGGTCTATGGCTACACCTTC,CAISEDSVYGYTF
-,TRBD1,TRBJ2-3,TRBV19,13,TGTGCCAGTAGTATAGGGGACAGGGAAACGCAGTATTTT,CASSIGDRETQYF
-,-,TRBJ1-2,TRBV10-2,11,TGCGCCAGCAGGGGATCTCACGGCTACACCTTC,CASRGSHGYTF
-,-,TRBJ2-2,TRBV6-5,14,TGTGCCAGCAGGGTGGACATTCACACCGGGGAGCTGTTTTTT,CASRVDIHTGELFF
-,-,TRBJ1-1,TRBV14,15,TGTGCCAGCAGCCGAAACGGGGGCGGAGGGACTGAAGCTTTCTTT,CASSRNGGGGTEAFF
-,-,TRBJ2-3,TRBV29-1,13,TGCAGCGCTGGGGGACAATTGGGAGATACGCAGTATTTT,CSAGGQLGDTQYF
-,-,TRBJ2-7,TRBV18,14,TGTGCCAGCTCTTCCCTTGGCATGGGTTTCGAGCAGTACTTC,CASSSLGMGFEQYF
-,-,TRBJ2-7,TRBV5-4,16,TGTGCCAGCAGCTTTTCCGCTATACTAGCTCGGGCCGAGCAGTACTTC,CASSFSAILARAEQYF
-,-,TRBJ2-1,TRBV12-5,12,TGTGCTAGTGGTTTGCGGGAGAATGAGCAGTTCTTC,CASGLRENEQFF
-,-,TRBJ2-1,TRBV5-1,14,TGCGCCAGTCGCTTTCCGAGCTCCTACAATGAGCAGTTCTTC,CASRFPSSYNEQFF
-,-,TRBJ1-2,TRBV2,13,TGTGCCAGCAGTGTCCGGGACTTCTATGGCTACACCTTC,CASSVRDFYGYTF
-,TRBD2,TRBJ2-7,TRBV2,14,TGTGCCAGCAGTGAAAACCTAGCGGGGGGCGAGCAGTACTTC,CASSENLAGGEQYF
few,TRBD1,TRBJ1-6,TRBV6-5,14,TGTGCCAGCAGTGTCGACAGGGGGACTTCACCCCTCCACTTT,CASSVDRGTSPLHF
-,TRBD1,TRBJ2-3,TRBV11-2,16,TGTGCCAGCAGCTTGGGGACAGCCCGTACCACAGATACGCAGTATTTT,CASSLGTARTTDTQYF
-,-,TRBJ1-3,TRBV5-1,17,TGCGCCAGCAGCCTTAGGACGGTCCGGGACTTCGGAAACACCATATATTTT,CASSLRTVRDFGNTIYF
-,TRBD1,TRBJ2-2,TRBV5-1,15,TGCGCCAGCAGCACCGGACAGGGGGCGACCGGGGAGCTGTTTTTT,CASSTGQGATGELFF
-,-,TRBJ2-2,TRBV18,16,TGTGCCAGCTCACCCCTAGGAAGGACAGACACCGGGGAGCTGTTTTTT,CASSPLGRTDTGELFF
-,-,TRBJ1-1,TRBV2,13,TGTGCCAGCACCCCATCCCATTACACTGAAGCTTTCTTT,CASTPSHYTEAFF
-,-,TRBJ2-7,TRBV6-6,11,TGTGCCAGCAGCCAGACCTACGAGCAGTACTTC,CASSQTYEQYF
-,-,TRBJ2-7,TRBV5-6,15,TGTGCCAGCAGCACCCCCCCCCAGGGGCCCTACGAGCAGTACTTC,CASSTPPQGPYEQYF
-,TRBD2,TRBJ2-1,TRBV11-3,15,TGTGCCAGCAGCAAGCGGGGGGGCTCCTACAATGAGCAGTTCTTC,CASSKRGGSYNEQFF
-,-,TRBJ2-1,TRBV27,14,TGTGCCAGCAAGGACAGAAGTCCCTACAATGAGCAGTTCTTC,CASKDRSPYNEQFF
-,TRBD1,TRBJ2-7,TRBV6-1,14,TGTGCCAGCACTGCAGGACAGGGGTTCAACGAGCAGTACTTC,CASTAGQGFNEQYF
-,-,TRBJ1-1,TRBV5-1,14,TGCGCCAGCAGCCGGGAGACTCTTTACACTGAAGCTTTCTTT,CASSRETLYTEAFF
-,TRBD1,TRBJ1-2,TRBV29-1,13,TGCAGCGCAGATGAACAGGGGAACTATGGCTACACCTTC,CSADEQGNYGYTF